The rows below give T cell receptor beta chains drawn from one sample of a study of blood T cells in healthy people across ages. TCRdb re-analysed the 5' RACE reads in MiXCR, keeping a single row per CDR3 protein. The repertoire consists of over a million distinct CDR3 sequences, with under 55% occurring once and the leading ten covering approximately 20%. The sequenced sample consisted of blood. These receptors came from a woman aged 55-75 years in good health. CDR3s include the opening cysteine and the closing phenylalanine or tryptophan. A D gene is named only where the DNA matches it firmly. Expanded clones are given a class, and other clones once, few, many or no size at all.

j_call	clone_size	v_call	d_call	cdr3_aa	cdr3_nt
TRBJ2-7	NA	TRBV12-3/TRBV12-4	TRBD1	CASRLRGLSYEQYF	TGTGCCAGCAGACTGAGGGGGCTCTCCTACGAGCAGTACTTC
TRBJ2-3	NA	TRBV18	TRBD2	CASSPLTSGTDTQYF	TGTGCCAGCTCACCACTGACTAGCGGCACAGATACGCAGTATTTT
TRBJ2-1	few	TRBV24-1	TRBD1	CATSDERDRGNEQFF	TGTGCCACCAGTGACGAACGGGACAGGGGAAATGAGCAGTTCTTC
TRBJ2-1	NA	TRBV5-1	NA	CARSREGISSYNEQFF	TGCGCCCGCAGCCGGGAAGGGATTAGCTCCTACAATGAGCAGTTCTTC
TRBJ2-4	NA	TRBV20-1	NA	CSALDKNIQYF	TGCAGTGCTTTGGACAAAAACATTCAGTACTTC
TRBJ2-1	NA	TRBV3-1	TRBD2	CASSSLASGRAPNEQFF	TGTGCCAGCAGCTCCTTGGCTAGCGGAAGGGCGCCGAATGAGCAGTTCTTC
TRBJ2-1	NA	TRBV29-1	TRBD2	CSVSGLGLAGPNEQFF	TGCAGCGTTTCAGGGTTAGGACTAGCGGGACCCAATGAGCAGTTCTTC
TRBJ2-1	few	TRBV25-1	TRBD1	CASSAPRDRGSNEQFF	TGTGCCAGCAGCGCCCCCCGGGACAGGGGGTCAAATGAGCAGTTCTTC
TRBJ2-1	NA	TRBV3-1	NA	CASSPPDYSNEQFF	TGTGCCAGCAGCCCCCCCGACTACAGCAATGAGCAGTTCTTC
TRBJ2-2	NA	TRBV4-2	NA	CASSQAVRLYNTGELFF	TGTGCCAGCAGCCAAGCGGTTCGACTGTATAACACCGGGGAGCTGTTTTTT
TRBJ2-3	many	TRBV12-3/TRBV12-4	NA	CASSPPFRGTDTQYF	TGTGCCAGCAGTCCCCCTTTCAGGGGAACAGATACGCAGTATTTT
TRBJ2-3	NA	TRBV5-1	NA	CASSLDQGVVDTQYF	TGCGCCAGCAGCTTGGACCAGGGAGTTGTTGATACGCAGTATTTT
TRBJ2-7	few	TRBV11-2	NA	CASSPGMGWYEQYF	TGTGCCAGCAGCCCAGGGATGGGGTGGTACGAGCAGTACTTC
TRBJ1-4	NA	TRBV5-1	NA	CASSFGDINEKLFF	TGCGCCAGCAGCTTTGGGGACATCAATGAAAAACTGTTTTTT
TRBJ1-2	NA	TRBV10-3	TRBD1	CAISGGQGNYGYTF	TGTGCCATCAGTGGCGGACAGGGAAACTATGGCTACACCTTC
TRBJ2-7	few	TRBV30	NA	CAWSVKGWGYEQYF	TGTGCCTGGAGTGTTAAAGGTTGGGGCTACGAGCAGTACTTC
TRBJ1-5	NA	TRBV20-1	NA	CSAGRTNQPQHF	TGCAGTGCCGGCAGGACCAATCAGCCCCAGCATTTT
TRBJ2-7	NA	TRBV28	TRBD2	CASSLNVVTLAGGSYEQYF	TGTGCCAGCAGTTTAAATGTAGTCACACTAGCGGGGGGCTCCTACGAGCAGTACTTC
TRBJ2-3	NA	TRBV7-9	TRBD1	CASSLDRGSSDTQYF	TGTGCCAGCAGCTTGGACAGGGGGTCGTCAGATACGCAGTATTTT
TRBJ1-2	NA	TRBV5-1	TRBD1	CASSLVLGQESYGYTF	TGCGCCAGCAGCTTGGTACTGGGACAGGAATCCTATGGCTACACCTTC
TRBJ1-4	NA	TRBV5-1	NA	CASSFSPGRGNEKLFF	TGCGCCAGCAGCTTTTCCCCGGGACGGGGAAATGAAAAACTGTTTTTT
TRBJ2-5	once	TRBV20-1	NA	CSASPTRVGETQYF	TGCAGTGCTAGCCCAACTAGAGTCGGAGAGACCCAGTACTTC
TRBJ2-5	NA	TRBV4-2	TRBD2	CASSHGLAGDIETQYF	TGTGCCAGCAGCCACGGGCTAGCGGGAGACATCGAGACCCAGTACTTC
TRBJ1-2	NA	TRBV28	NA	CASSPTPYYGYTF	TGTGCCAGCAGTCCCACACCCTACTATGGCTACACCTTC
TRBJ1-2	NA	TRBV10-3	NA	CAISGGRQDYGYTF	TGTGCCATCAGTGGGGGACGACAGGACTATGGCTACACCTTC
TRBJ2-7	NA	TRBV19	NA	CASSMGWTNEQYF	TGTGCCAGTAGTATGGGCTGGACAAACGAGCAGTACTTC
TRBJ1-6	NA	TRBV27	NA	CASSSDSSYNSPLHF	TGTGCCAGCAGTTCGGACAGCTCCTATAATTCACCCCTCCACTTT
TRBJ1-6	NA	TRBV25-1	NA	CASSERPGHSPLHF	TGTGCCAGCAGTGAAAGGCCTGGGCACTCACCCCTCCACTTT
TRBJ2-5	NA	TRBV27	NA	CASMGGTIQYF	TGTGCCAGCATGGGCGGGACAATCCAGTACTTC
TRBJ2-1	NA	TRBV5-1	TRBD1	CASSEEDRSFDEQFF	TGCGCCAGCAGCGAGGAGGACAGGTCGTTCGATGAGCAGTTCTTC